These T cell receptor beta chains were read from a single sample in a study of cytomegalovirus exposure and HLA in healthy donors. The table came from immunoSEQ multiplex PCR; TCRdb's copy has only in-frame clones and leaves some out. The data contain about 130,000 clones, 65% to 90% of them singletons. The sample was PBMCs. The receptor set was obtained from a girl aged 2 to 10 in good health and CMV-seronegative. Each CDR3 is given without its conserved first and last residue. Each record gives: V gene, CDR3 protein.

>TRBV9
ASSPSGTSVYEQY
>TRBV7-9
ASSRDRWGAQPQH
>TRBV7-2
ASSLDRVDYGYT
>TRBV14
ASSALGDKLF
>TRBV27
ASSLSGGKTEAF
>TRBV5-4
ASSLGGQNYGYT
>TRBV7-8
ASSIKPRSTDTQY
>TRBV4-2
ASSQESRSSGANVLT
>TRBV15
ATSRSGTSYNEQF
>TRBV27
ASSPRGDRGHYGYT
>TRBV4-1
ASSQPGQNPYEQY
>TRBV27
ASSHTTSGNRKSGANVLT
>TRBV7-6
ASSSGEVAYEQY
>TRBV2
ASSEGGVPYYGYT
>TRBV27
ASSIPGQGSSSNQPQH
>TRBV19
ASSIRGSYNEQF
>TRBV7-2
ASSPRRELRF
>TRBV27
ASSLLGQGINNEQF
>TRBV9
ASSPRGTGGSYGYT
>TRBV2
ASSRHGAF
>TRBV20-1
SATKQPEAF
>TRBV5-1
ASSLNQGIDGYT
>TRBV9
ASSVDSGVRVNYGYT
>TRBV2
ASRRSTSTDTQY
>TRBV4-1
ASSQEGTGDRAGELF
>TRBV15
ATSRRTGQETQY
>TRBV18
ASSLTGRTDTQY
>TRBV28
ASSLGPGQGPPHQPQH
>TRBV4-1
ASSQEGTHYNEQF
>TRBV5-1
ASSLSTGVTEAF
>TRBV29-1
SVEVRSRSSYEQY
>TRBV27
ASSSAGVGYNSPLH
>TRBV28
ASSLSTGFSSYEQY
>TRBV19
ASSMTGRWTEAF
>TRBV7-3
ASSLSRGNEAF
>TRBV25-1
ASSGTSGSSYNEQF
>TRBV5-1
ASSLEIGGGVSYEQY
>TRBV30
AWSAGTALNSPLH
>TRBV4-1
ASSQESGGPGELF
>TRBV6-1
ASNYRGAGYT